The 24 T cell receptor beta chains in this list originate from one sample, sequenced in a study of blood T cell repertoires in COVID-19. Assay: immunoSEQ multiplex PCR; the TCRdb copy retains only in-frame clones and omits some. The data show some 300,000 clones, approximately 90% seen once. Sample: PBMCs or T cells enriched from blood (not recorded which). These receptors were obtained from a woman aged 60-75 years in a cohort exposed to, infected with or recovered from COVID-19 (not recorded which).

V is TRBV28 and J is TRBJ2-7; 10 bases are shared with TRBD2. Unmatched junction bases numbered 14, after V lost 5 bases and J lost 7 bases. Germline V gene sequence: CDR1 MDHEN, CDR2 SYDVKM. The CDR3 has 16 amino acids. CDR3 region: CASSPRGSGRALEQYF. The CDR3 bases are TGTGCCAGCAGTCCCCGGGGGAGCGGGAGGGCCTTGGAGCAGTACTTC.

This sequence joins TRBV5-6 and TRBJ1-1; the match to TRBD1 covers 11 bases. Germline lookup yields CDR1 SGHDT and CDR2 YYEEEE. Trimming at V came to 4 bases and at J to 5 bases, leaving 4 bases not matched to a gene. The CDR3 has 14 amino acids. Here the CDR3 reads CASSPDRGLTEAFF. The CDR3, as DNA: TGTGCCAGCAGCCCGGACAGGGGGCTAACTGAAGCTTTCTTT.

This clone was observed once. The CDR3 reads CASSSSTGSIFYGYTF. DNA of the CDR3: TGCGCCAGCAGCTCTTCGACAGGTTCCATTTTTTATGGCTACACCTTC. The V gene is TRBV5-1, the J gene TRBJ1-2; tentative D call: TRBD1 (6 bases). CDR3 length: 16 residues. Trimming took off 3 bases at V and 5 bases at J, with 20 bases between the two ends. CDR1 and CDR2 (germline): SGHRS, YFSETQ.

The chain combines TRBV10-1 with TRBJ2-2, with no clear D. The CDR3 sequence is 13 residues long. Trimming shortened V by 4 bases and J by 4 bases, and 7 bases separated the two germline ends. Germline V gene lookup returns CDR1 WNHNN and CDR2 SYGVQD (reference sequence). CDR3 amino acids: CASSGVGTGELFF. The DNA for the CDR3 is TGCGCCAGCAGTGGAGTCGGCACCGGGGAGCTGTTTTTT.

The chain carries TRBV11-2 and TRBJ1-2, with TRBD1 matching over 7 bases. Germline trimming cut 5 bases from V and 2 bases from J; bases unmatched to any gene: 11. Germline assignment: CDR1 SGHAT and CDR2 FQNNGV. This CDR3 spans 16 amino acids. The CDR3 protein is CASSQRTQGLNYGYTF. DNA of the CDR3: TGTGCCAGCAGCCAGAGAACACAGGGGCTCAACTATGGCTACACCTTC.

The chain recombines TRBV28 with TRBJ1-2; TRBD1 matches at 7 bases. J lost 7 bases, V lost 6 bases, and 14 bases had no gene match. Germline CDR1 MDHEN, CDR2 SYDVKM. CDR3 length: 15 residues. For the CDR3, the DNA is TGTGCCAGCAGGACCCCACTTGAGGGGGCGCTTGGCTACACCTTC. Its protein product is CASRTPLEGALGYTF.

This rearrangement joins TRBV7-9 to TRBJ2-7; TRBD2 matches at 14 bases. Germline lookup yields CDR1 SEHNR and CDR2 FQNEAQ (reference sequence). J lost 7 bases, V lost 3 bases, and 8 bases had no gene match. CDR3 size: 16 residues. Written as DNA, the CDR3 is TGTGCCAGCAGCTTTCCCCGACTAGCGGGAGGGAATGAGCAGTACTTC. As protein: CASSFPRLAGGNEQYF. Using reference TRBV7-9 and TRBJ2-7 for the parts outside the CDR3, the full variable domain is DTGVSQNPRHKITKRGQNVTFRCDPISEHNRLYWYRQTLGQGPEFLTYFQNEAQLEKSRLLSDRFSAERPKGSFSTLEIQRTEQGDSAMYLCASSFPRLAGGNEQYFGPGTRLTVT.

This clone has a single count. The rearrangement links TRBV11-2 to TRBJ1-4; TRBD1 is a possible D gene (5 bases). V lost 1 base, J lost 10 bases, and 7 bases lay in between. CDR3 length equals 12 residues. CDR1 and CDR2 from the germline V gene are SGHAT and FQNNGV. Written as DNA, the CDR3 is TGTGCCAGCAGCTTAGGGGGGGGAAAACTGTTTTTT. This encodes CASSLGGGKLFF.

This chain's CDR3 is CASSPGQGKRLETQYF. In DNA form, the CDR3 reads TGTGCCAGCTCACCAGGGCAGGGGAAAAGGCTAGAGACCCAGTACTTC. The chain couples TRBV18 to TRBJ2-5; maybe TRBD1 (6 bases). From germline, CDR1 is KGHSH and CDR2 LQKENI. The CDR3 contains 16 residues. The V end was cut by 2 bases, the J end by 4 bases, with 17 bases between.

The sample holds one count of this clone. This rearrangement joins TRBV11-2 to TRBJ2-7, with D uncertain. Germline assignment: CDR1 SGHAT and CDR2 FQNNGV. Trimming took 5 bases from V and 0 from J, leaving 11 bases between them. CDR3 size: 14 residues. The chain's CDR3 is CASSAVTSSYEQYF. CDR3 bases: TGTGCCAGCAGCGCCGTTACGAGCTCCTACGAGCAGTACTTC.

The rearrangement joins TRBV4-1 to TRBJ2-3; perhaps TRBD2 as D (6 bases). This CDR3 is 17 amino acids long. V was shortened by 4 bases and J by 0 bases, with 17 bases between the two germline ends. Germline loops: CDR1 MGHRA, CDR2 YSYEKL. The CDR3 loop reads CASSPWGMGTSTDTQYF. The CDR3 coding sequence is TGCGCCAGCAGCCCCTGGGGGATGGGGACTAGCACAGATACGCAGTATTTT.

The rearrangement uses TRBV28 and TRBJ1-2; D gene ambiguous. Germline CDR1 and CDR2: MDHEN and SYDVKM. There are 16 residues in the CDR3. V lost 6 bases, J lost 0 bases, and 17 bases lay in between. The CDR3 loop is CASSSYGPGANYGYTF. CDR3 nucleotides: TGTGCCAGCAGCAGCTATGGCCCTGGAGCTAACTATGGCTACACCTTC.

The chain recombines TRBV10-3 with TRBJ2-5; TRBD1 is a possible D gene (5 bases). V was trimmed by 2 bases and J by 5 bases, leaving 15 bases between them. The CDR3 loop spans 15 amino acids. Germline V gives CDR1 ENHRY, CDR2 SYGVKD. CDR3 amino acids: CAISEGSGARETQYF. For the CDR3, the DNA is TGTGCCATCAGTGAGGGATCTGGGGCTCGGGAGACCCAGTACTTC.

The chain employs TRBV28 and TRBJ2-1, with 7 bases that match TRBD2. The CDR3 is made up of 10 amino acids. The germline gives CDR1 MDHEN, CDR2 SYDVKM. Trimming removed 8 bases from V and 15 bases from J; junction bases left unmatched: 7. The CDR3 coding sequence is TGTGCCAGCGGCCCCTGGGGGGGGTTCTTC. Its protein product is CASGPWGGFF.

V is TRBV30 and J is TRBJ1-1; D is uncertain. V was clipped by 5 bases and J by 4 bases, with 14 bases between them. Germline CDR1 and CDR2: GTSNPN and SVGIG (reference sequence). The CDR3 extends over 13 amino acids. As DNA, the CDR3 is TGTGCCTGGGGGGTCTCTGGAGGCACTGAAGCTTTCTTT. Its translation: CAWGVSGGTEAFF.

The chain carries TRBV6-5 and TRBJ2-7; maybe TRBD2 (5 bases). The CDR3 has 14 residues. Germline V gene sequence: CDR1 MNHEY, CDR2 SVGAGI. Trimming left V 8 bases short and J 3 bases short, with 17 bases between. CDR3 protein: CASVSLLELYEQYF. The DNA of the CDR3 is TGTGCCAGCGTCTCACTACTAGAACTCTACGAGCAGTACTTC.

The V call is TRBV5-8, the J call TRBJ1-5; D might be TRBD1 (6 bases). This CDR3 has 15 amino acids. Germline assignment: CDR1 SGHTS and CDR2 YDEGEE. Trimming removed 1 base at V and 7 bases at J, with 15 bases between. For the CDR3, the DNA is TGTGCCAGCAGCTTGTCACGGGGGGCCTACCAGCCCCAGCATTTT. Translated, it gives CASSLSRGAYQPQHF.

This clone is a singleton in its sample. The chain couples TRBV5-4 to TRBJ2-2; 7 positions agree with TRBD1. From germline, CDR1 is SGHNT and CDR2 YYREEE (reference sequence). Trimming took 4 bases from V and 6 from J; bases not matched to a gene: 6. This CDR3 spans 14 amino acids. The CDR3 loop is CASSGRDSAGELFF. CDR3 nucleotides: TGTGCCAGCAGCGGCCGGGACAGTGCCGGGGAGCTGTTTTTT.

CDR3 loop: CASSRPRRTGGSNYGYTF. In nucleotides, the CDR3 is TGTGCCAGCAGCCGCCCTAGGCGGACAGGGGGCTCTAACTATGGCTACACCTTC. The rearrangement uses TRBV3-1 (or the pseudogene TRBV3-2) and TRBJ1-2, with 11 bases lining up with TRBD1. J was trimmed by 0 bases and V by 4 bases; bases with no gene match: 10. Germline CDR1 LGHDT, CDR2 YNNKEL (reference sequence). CDR3 size: 18 residues.

The genes are TRBV7-9 and TRBJ2-1, with D maybe TRBD2 (6 bases). Trimming left V 3 bases short and J 1 base short, with 7 bases between. The length of the CDR3 is 14 residues. The germline V gene encodes CDR1 SEHNR and CDR2 FQNEAQ (reference sequence). Here the CDR3 reads CASSFGGSYNEQFF. In DNA, the CDR3 is TGTGCCAGCAGCTTTGGGGGGTCCTACAATGAGCAGTTCTTC.

The rearrangement links TRBV19 to TRBJ1-1, with 12 bases aligning to TRBD1. CDR1 is LNHDA and CDR2 is SQIVND in the germline V gene (reference sequence). V lost 7 bases, J lost 4 bases, and 7 bases stayed unmatched. CDR3 length: 15 amino acids. The CDR3 DNA reads TGTGCCAGTAAAAGGGACAGGGGGCGCGGCACTGAAGCTTTCTTT. Protein: CASKRDRGRGTEAFF.

The CDR3 DNA reads TGTGCCAGCAGTTACGGAGCGGGGCTCCCATACGAGCAGTACTTC. This codes for CASSYGAGLPYEQYF. J is TRBJ2-7 and V is TRBV6-2 or TRBV6-3; 7 nucleotides align to TRBD2. Trimming at V came to 2 bases and at J to 4 bases, leaving 8 bases not matched to a gene. CDR1 MNHEY and CDR2 SVGEGT come from the germline V gene. The CDR3 is 15 amino acids.

The chain combines TRBV5-1 with TRBJ1-6; weak D call: TRBD1 (5 bases). The germline V gene has CDR1 SGHRS and CDR2 YFSETQ. V was clipped by 2 bases and J by 7 bases, with 13 bases between them. CDR3 length equals 15 residues. CDR3 DNA: TGCGCCAGCAGCTTCCTCACAGGAGGGAATTCACCCCTCCACTTT. It encodes CASSFLTGGNSPLHF. The full variable domain, completed using reference TRBV5-1 and TRBJ1-6, is KAGVTQTPRYLIKTRGQQVTLSCSPISGHRSVSWYQQTPGQGLQFLFEYFSETQRNKGNFPGRFSGRQFSNSRSEMNVSTLELGDSALYLCASSFLTGGNSPLHFGNGTRLTVT.

J is TRBJ2-1 and V is TRBV11-2; possible D gene TRBD2, 6 bases. V was pared by 0 bases and J by 4 bases, with 10 bases between. CDR1 and CDR2 from the germline V gene are SGHAT and FQNNGV. The CDR3 runs 15 residues. As DNA, the CDR3 is TGTGCCAGCAGCTTAGAGCGCGGGGAGTACAATGAGCAGTTCTTC. As protein: CASSLERGEYNEQFF.